This entry concerns a single T cell receptor beta chain. Seattle researchers signed up patients amid active infection and tracked them longitudinally. V trimming: 4 bases; J trimming: 1 base; junction bases outside the gene matches: 6. This CDR3 is 16 amino acids long. Per the germline V gene, CDR1 is SGHNT and CDR2 is YYREEE (reference sequence). These data originate in a study of blood T cell repertoires in COVID-19. Across the whole study: COVID-19 samples from acute and convalescent phases originated in the United States, Italy and Spain. The cDNA or gDNA used as material had been derived from T cells, B-cell-depleted T cells, or PBMCs.

Per the study methods: Nucleated cell counts were estimated from reference gene primer amplification. Profiling relied on immunoSEQ multiplex PCR, and the TCRdb table lists in-frame clones only, not all of them. V, J and clone size reflect that table, while D and trimming were determined from the DNA. This sample has 400,000 to 450,000 clones, with around 89% found just once. J is TRBJ2-1 and V is TRBV5-4; 9 bases fit TRBD1. The TCR was taken from a woman aged 45-65 years with COVID-19, enrolled during active disease. The sample taken for sequencing was peripheral blood. Here the CDR3 DNA reads TGTGCCAGCAGCCTAGGGACAGGGCGGTCCTACAATGAGCAGTTCTTC. Protein: CASSLGTGRSYNEQFF.